This T cell receptor beta chain was captured by sequencing in a study of breast tumors, draining lymph nodes, adjacent tissues. Samples came from axillary lymph nodes draining the breast cancer. TCRdb reprocessed the multiplex PCR reads with MiXCR, giving one entry per CDR3 protein. Here the sample spans 130,000 or so distinct CDR3 sequences, 20% to 25% being singletons. Findings of the study overall: Compared with basal-like, luminal-like tumors shared significantly more repertoire with nontumor tissue. Tumor TCR diversity was below lymph nodes but above nontumor tissue. Data only fit, rather than demonstrated, lymph node origin of most tumor T cells.

With regard to this clonotype: The antigen remains undetermined. A read error may be the cause here, since a much bigger clone is one base away.

The material sequenced was axillary lymph node tissue. The receptor comes from a female donor with breast cancer. Some clones in this sample may be carry-over from other donors' samples.

The CDR3 DNA is TGTGCCTGTAGTATGGCTAGCGGCTCCTACAATGAGCAGTTCTTC. This translates into CACSMASGSYNEQFF. V usage is TRBV30 and J usage is TRBJ2-1; TRBD2 matches at 7 bases. J lost 0 bases, V lost 6 bases, and 8 bases had no gene match. This CDR3 is built from 15 residues. Germline V gene lookup returns CDR1 GTSNPN and CDR2 SVGIG (reference sequence).